The source of this T cell receptor beta chain is a study of T-cell reconstitution after alpha-beta-depleted transplantation in children. The CDR3 is 18 amino acids. Germline V lookup: CDR1 LGHDT, CDR2 YNNKEL (reference sequence). V was pared by 3 bases and J by 2 bases, with 9 bases of the junction left unmatched. Library preparation (for TCRbeta) was performed with unique molecular identifiers. MiXCR was run by TCRdb on the PCR reads, yielding one entry per CDR3 protein. The sample has more than 400,000 distinct CDR3 sequences, roughly an eighth seen once. This clonotype showed up many times. The receptor comes from a female patient aged 2-15 years who had a stem cell transplant for aplastic anemia, so the T cells may come from the graft donor. The V gene is TRBV3-1, the J gene TRBJ2-5; 13 nucleotides line up with TRBD2. The sequences come from PBMCs, mostly from graft donor cells, collected 180 days after TCRalphabeta/CD19-depleted stem cell transplant. CDR3 nucleotides: TGTGCCAGCAGCCACACTTATGGACTAGCGGGAGATCAAGAGACCCAGTACTTC. Amino acid sequence: CASSHTYGLAGDQETQYF.